This T cell receptor (beta chain) is from a study of regulatory T cells in long-lasting Graves disease. Construction of the TCR beta libraries employed iRepertoire HTBI primers in conjunction with Arm-PCR of CDR3 regions. MiXCR, run by TCRdb on the multiplex PCR reads, gives a single entry per CDR3 protein. Seen here are some 500,000 distinct CDR3 sequences, roughly 16% observed once, and the top ten hold around 25%. The CDR3 runs to 15 residues. J was trimmed by 8 bases and V by 2 bases; bases with no gene match: 9. Germline V gives CDR1 LGHNA, CDR2 YNFKEQ. This clonotype occurred a few times. The target antigen is unknown. As to time point: newly diagnosed GD, antithyroid drugs for less than 3 months. Following extraction of RNA from PBMCs, that RNA was used to make the TCR library. Points from the study as a whole: The researchers studied only peripheral blood, not thyroid tissue.

This sample also belongs to another study, concerning T cells in Graves' hyperthyroidism and ophthalmopathy. This second study notes: The model forecast ophthalmopathy, anticipating it by a median about 7 months before onset.

The J gene is TRBJ2-1, the V gene TRBV4-2; 7 nucleotides match TRBD2. The starting material was peripheral blood mononuclear cells (PBMCs), obtained at new diagnosis, from a patient treated with antithyroid drugs. The receptor's source is a middle-aged woman with Graves disease. CDR3 nucleotide sequence: TGTGCCAGCAGCCAATGGACTAGGAGCGTCGATGAGCAGTTCTTC. Amino acid sequence: CASSQWTRSVDEQFF.